This T cell receptor beta chain was retrieved from a study of long-term antiretroviral therapy in people with HIV (dated by TCRdb to 2022 to 2024). Looking at the study overall: Collection of the earliest samples took place about a decade ahead of the 2015 WHO recommendation for immediate ART, at a time when ART was typically delayed until CD4 counts fell. This retrospective serial study examined whether starting ART and sustained HIV suppression were associated with changes in the composition and diversity of the TRB repertoire in peripheral blood. A total of 150 to 200 cryopreserved PBMC samples were contributed to the cohort by 30 adults with confirmed HIV infection, with samples collected serially over a mean of roughly six years (range 1-12). Among the approximately 27 participants with HIV, eleven were female. Test extractions of a monoclonal T-cell line alongside some 36 polyclonal samples showed no cross-contamination during QIAcube processing. Points the paper makes about the study in general: Starting ART was linked to a significant rise in TRB diversity, yet even with long-term ART the diversity remained significantly lower than in transplant donor controls. CDR3 length ranges in HIV repertoires were narrower than in controls, and network structure suggested an antigen-experienced repertoire with only a slight naive shift after ART. Because pre-ART samples had limited cell numbers, unsorted PBMC were profiled rather than sorted CD4+ and CD8+ T cells. Inferences about post-ART repertoire changes were limited because no data were available on ART adherence, viral resistance or therapy changes. The samples span the years 2004 to 2017, and the ART regimens used may be less effective than current regimens. Since PBMC availability was limited, sequencing covered only the TCR beta chain, with no alpha chain pairing. The repertoire was dominated across all time points by expanded TRB clones identified before ART initiation, although this dominance was seen to fluctuate and to decrease in many PLHIV after ART.

There are 13 amino acids in the CDR3, from cysteine to phenylalanine inclusive. Of all the DNA, just the CDR3 is kept, 39 bases in frame from base 1. In the germline V gene, CDR1 corresponds to SGHRS and CDR2 to YFSETQ. The junction carries 9 bases between V and J, which are trimmed by 2 bases and 4 bases respectively. This clone was detected a few times. Its antigen has not been determined. No much larger clonotype is one base removed from it; base qualities were not supplied. The immunoSEQ hsTCRB v3.0 assay was used at survey level resolution to sequence the TRB variable region. A depth of roughly 35,000-55,000 T-cell genomes per sample was targeted for TRB sequencing. TRB libraries were pooled and sequenced on an Illumina MiSeq using a v3 150-cycle kit. Per the original workflow: Analysis of repertoires was carried out in R inside a reproducible Nextflow workflow spanning QC, data transformation and analysis. LymphoSeq2, an R package for exploring AIRR-Seq data, was used to implement custom analyses. A few samples that yielded fewer than 5000 total TRB sequences were excluded, so that approximately 200 HIV repertoires were analyzed. Among the 180 or so HIV repertoires that were kept, 59 were collected before ART initiation and roughly 130 were collected after ART initiation. Repertoires were downsampled to 5000 TRB nucleotide sequences, with summary statistics averaged over 100 downsampling iterations. Only TRB sequences with CDR3 regions of at least seven amino acids were retained for analysis. Two measures captured diversity: a Shannon entropy-derived clonality score and the Gini coefficient. Repertoire networks linked the top 5000 CDR3 amino acid sequences whenever two sequences differed by an edit distance of one. GLIPH2 predicted antigen specificity groups and MHC restriction for TRB CDR3 amino acid sequences. To flag known CMV, EBV, HIV or tissue antigen associations, CDR3 amino acid sequences were matched against VDJdb and McPAS-TCR. Pre-ART, post-ART and control groups were compared with Wilcoxon signed-rank tests and Holm-Bonferroni correction. TCRdb took over this immuneACCESS table, retaining in-frame rearrangements with V and J assigned. Such tables are incomplete; in checked studies, under half of the missing clones stem from an unresolved V gene, and the remainder is unexplained. V, J and clone size were drawn from that table, and D and trimming were deduced from the DNA. This sample lists about 28,000 clones; roughly 89% were detected once. The top ten clonotypes cover under 8% of the sample.

Participants were included only if at least one PBMC sample before ART initiation and at least two post-ART samples were available. All participants with HIV were treated in the United States of America. Before DNA extraction, cryopreserved samples of about 0.95-11 million PBMC were thawed and then washed. At the time of the earliest PBMC sample, participants with HIV were aged between roughly 23 and 60 years. PBMC samples were contributed by each participant from 1-4 timepoints before ART initiation and 2-8 timepoints after ART initiation, with a median of 7 samples. Serial HIV viral load, CD4+ T-cell count, ART history and demographic data were obtained for every participant. A Qiagen kit on a QIAcube was used to extract genomic DNA from unsorted PBMC, with samples processed in batches of 12.

The chain is encoded by TRBV5-1 joined to TRBJ1-2; a confident D gene designation cannot be given. The source of this sequence is a man younger than 30 with HIV. Sequencing was performed on unsorted PBMCs, taken 0.4 years after starting antiretroviral therapy. CDR3 loop: CASSFSAGYGYTF. DNA sequence: TGCGCCAGCAGCTTCAGTGCTGGCTATGGCTACACCTTC.